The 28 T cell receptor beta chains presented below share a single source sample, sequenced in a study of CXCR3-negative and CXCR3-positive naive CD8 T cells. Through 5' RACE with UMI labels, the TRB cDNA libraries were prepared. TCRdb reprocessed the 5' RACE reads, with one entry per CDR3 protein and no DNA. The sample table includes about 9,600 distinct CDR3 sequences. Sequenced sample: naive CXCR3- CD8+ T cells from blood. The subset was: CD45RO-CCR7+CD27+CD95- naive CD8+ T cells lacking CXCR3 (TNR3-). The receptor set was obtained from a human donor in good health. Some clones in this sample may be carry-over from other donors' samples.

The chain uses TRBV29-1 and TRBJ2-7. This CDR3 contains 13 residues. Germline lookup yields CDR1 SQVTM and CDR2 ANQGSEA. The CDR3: CSAQSGSSYEQYF.

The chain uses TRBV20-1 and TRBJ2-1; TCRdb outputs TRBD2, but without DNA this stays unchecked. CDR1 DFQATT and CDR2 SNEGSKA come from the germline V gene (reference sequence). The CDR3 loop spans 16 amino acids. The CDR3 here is CSARGLADSSYNEQFF.

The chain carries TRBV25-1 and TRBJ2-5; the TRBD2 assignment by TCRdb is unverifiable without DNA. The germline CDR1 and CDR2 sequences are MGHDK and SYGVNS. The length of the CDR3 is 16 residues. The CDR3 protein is CASSEFASGVQETQYF.

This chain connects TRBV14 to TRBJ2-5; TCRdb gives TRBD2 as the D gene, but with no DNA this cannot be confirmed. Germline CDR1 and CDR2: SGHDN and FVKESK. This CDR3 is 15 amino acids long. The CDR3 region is CASSLLAGELGTQYF.

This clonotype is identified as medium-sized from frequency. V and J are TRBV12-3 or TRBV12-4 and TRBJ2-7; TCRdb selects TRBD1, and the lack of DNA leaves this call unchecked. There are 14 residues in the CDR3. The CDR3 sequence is CASTTRDVNYEQYF.

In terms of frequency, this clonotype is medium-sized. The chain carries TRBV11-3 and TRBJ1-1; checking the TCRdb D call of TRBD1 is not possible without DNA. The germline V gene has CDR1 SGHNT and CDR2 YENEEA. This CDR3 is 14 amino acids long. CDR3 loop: CASTFTGVDTEAFF.

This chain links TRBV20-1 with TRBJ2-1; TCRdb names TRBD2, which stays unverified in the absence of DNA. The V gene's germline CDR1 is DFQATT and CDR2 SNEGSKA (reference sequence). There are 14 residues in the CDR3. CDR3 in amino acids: CSAGTSGMNNEQFF.

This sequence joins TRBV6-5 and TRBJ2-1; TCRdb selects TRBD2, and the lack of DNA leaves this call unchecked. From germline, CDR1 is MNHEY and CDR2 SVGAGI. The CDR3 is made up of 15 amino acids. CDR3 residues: CASSPSGRANNEQFF.

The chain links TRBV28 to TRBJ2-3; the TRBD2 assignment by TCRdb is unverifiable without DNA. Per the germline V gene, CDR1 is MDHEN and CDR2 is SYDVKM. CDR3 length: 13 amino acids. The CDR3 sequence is CASSLVEGDTQYF.

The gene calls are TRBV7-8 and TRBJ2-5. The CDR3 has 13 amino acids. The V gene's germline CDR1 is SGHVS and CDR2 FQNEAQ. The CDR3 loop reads CASSSGHRETQYF.

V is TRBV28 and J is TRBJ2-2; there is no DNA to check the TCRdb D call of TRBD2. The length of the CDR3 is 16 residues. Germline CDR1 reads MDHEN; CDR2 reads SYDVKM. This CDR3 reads CASSSQRGVGTGELFF.

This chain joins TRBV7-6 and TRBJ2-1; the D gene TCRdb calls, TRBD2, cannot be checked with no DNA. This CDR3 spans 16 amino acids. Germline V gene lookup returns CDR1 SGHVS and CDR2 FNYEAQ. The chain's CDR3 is CASSLNPGGSHNEQFF.

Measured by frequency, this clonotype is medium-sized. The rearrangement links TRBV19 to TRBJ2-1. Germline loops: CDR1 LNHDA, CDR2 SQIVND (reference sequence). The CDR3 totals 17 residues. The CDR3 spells CASSLRGVGDSYNEQFF.

The chain's CDR3 is CASSYRGLNTEAFF. The rearrangement links TRBV19 to TRBJ1-1; the TCRdb D gene call, TRBD1, has no DNA to confirm it. The germline V gene has CDR1 LNHDA and CDR2 SQIVND (reference sequence). CDR3 length: 14 amino acids.

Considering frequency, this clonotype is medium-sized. CDR3 loop: CAISESTLNTEAFF. V gene TRBV10-3 combines with J gene TRBJ1-1. The germline CDR1 and CDR2 sequences are ENHRY and SYGVKD. The CDR3 has 14 amino acids.

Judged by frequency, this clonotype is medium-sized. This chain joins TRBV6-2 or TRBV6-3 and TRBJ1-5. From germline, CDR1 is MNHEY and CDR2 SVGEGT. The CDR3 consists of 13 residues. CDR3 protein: CASSYSSGPPQHF.

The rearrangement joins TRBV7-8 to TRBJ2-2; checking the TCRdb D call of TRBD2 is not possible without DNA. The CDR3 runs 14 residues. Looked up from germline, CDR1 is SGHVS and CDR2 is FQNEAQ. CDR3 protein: CASSLTGRTGELFF.

The CDR3 reads CASSAEPWNQPQHF. The chain joins TRBV6-6 to TRBJ1-5. Germline CDR1 and CDR2: MNHNY and SVGAGI (reference sequence). This CDR3 comprises 14 residues.

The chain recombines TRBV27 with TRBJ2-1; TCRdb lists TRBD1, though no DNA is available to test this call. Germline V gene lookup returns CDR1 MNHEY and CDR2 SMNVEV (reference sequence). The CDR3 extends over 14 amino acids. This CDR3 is CASSPGTEYNEQFF.

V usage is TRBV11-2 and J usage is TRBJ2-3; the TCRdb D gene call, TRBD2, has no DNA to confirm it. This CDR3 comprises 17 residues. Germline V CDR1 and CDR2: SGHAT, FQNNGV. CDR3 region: CASSPLLAGPFTDTQYF.

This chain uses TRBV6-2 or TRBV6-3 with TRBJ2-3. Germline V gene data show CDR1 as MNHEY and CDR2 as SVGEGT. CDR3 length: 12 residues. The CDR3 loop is CASSFYTDTQYF.

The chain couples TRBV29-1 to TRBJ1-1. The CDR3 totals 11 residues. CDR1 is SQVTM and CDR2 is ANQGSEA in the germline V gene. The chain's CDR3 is CSVPHYTEAFF.

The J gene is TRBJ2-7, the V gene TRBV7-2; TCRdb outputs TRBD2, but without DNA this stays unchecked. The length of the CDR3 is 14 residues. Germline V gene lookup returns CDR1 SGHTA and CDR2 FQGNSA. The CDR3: CASSSPGLDYEQYF. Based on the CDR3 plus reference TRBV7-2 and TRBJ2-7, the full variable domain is GAGVSQSPSNKVTEKGKDVELRCDPISGHTALYWYRQSLGQGLEFLIYFQGNSAPDKSGLPSDRFSAERTGGSVSTLTIQRTQQEDSAVYLCASSSPGLDYEQYFGPGTRLTVT.

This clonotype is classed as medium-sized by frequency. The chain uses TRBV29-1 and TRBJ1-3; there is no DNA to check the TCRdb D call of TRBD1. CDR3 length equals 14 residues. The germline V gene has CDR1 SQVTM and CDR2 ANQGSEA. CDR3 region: CSALTGFSGNTIYF.

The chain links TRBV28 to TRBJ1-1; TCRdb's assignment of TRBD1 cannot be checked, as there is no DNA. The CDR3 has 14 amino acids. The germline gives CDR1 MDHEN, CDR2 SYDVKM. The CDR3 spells CASSLGQGNTEAFF.

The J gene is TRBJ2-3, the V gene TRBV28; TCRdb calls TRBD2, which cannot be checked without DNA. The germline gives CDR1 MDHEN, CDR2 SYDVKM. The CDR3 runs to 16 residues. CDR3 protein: CASSPLAGPSPDTQYF.

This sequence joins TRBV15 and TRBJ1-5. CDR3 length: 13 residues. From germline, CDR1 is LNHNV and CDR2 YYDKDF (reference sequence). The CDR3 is CATSARSYHPQHF.

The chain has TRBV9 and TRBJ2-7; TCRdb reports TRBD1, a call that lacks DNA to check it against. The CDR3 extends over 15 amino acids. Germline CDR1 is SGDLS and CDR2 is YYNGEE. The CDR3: CASSPGDRVVKEQYF.